Listed below are T cell receptor beta chains from one sample, sequenced in a study of blood T cell repertoires in COVID-19. Here immunoSEQ multiplex PCR was the method, and the copy in TCRdb shows in-frame clones only, minus some. The profile shows around 250,000 clones, 70% to 90% of them singletons. The sample taken for sequencing was PBMCs or T cells enriched from blood (not recorded which). The receptors come from a woman in her thirties or forties with acute COVID-19. Both conserved end residues are part of each CDR3. The order of the fields is J gene, V gene, D gene, clone size, CDR3 protein, CDR3 DNA. A D gene is named only where the DNA matches it firmly. Part of the rows lack a size; the others show once, few, many or a class for expanded clones.

>TRBJ2-6|TRBV27|.|.
CASSLGPGSGANVLTF
TGTGCCAGCAGTTTAGGCCCGGGTTCTGGGGCCAACGTCCTGACTTTC
>TRBJ2-7|TRBV7-9|.|.
CASSLDWVRGEQYF
TGTGCCAGCAGCTTAGACTGGGTCCGGGGGGAGCAGTACTTC
>TRBJ1-6|TRBV7-9|.|.
CASSTHGDNSPLHF
TGTGCCAGCAGTACTCACGGGGATAATTCACCCCTCCACTTT
>TRBJ1-2|TRBV10-3|.|.
CAISEMQGPNYGYTF
TGTGCCATCAGTGAGATGCAGGGCCCAAACTATGGCTACACCTTC
>TRBJ2-1|TRBV7-2|.|.
CASSSELGIHNEQFF
TGTGCCAGCAGCTCAGAACTAGGGATCCACAATGAGCAGTTCTTC
>TRBJ2-1|TRBV5-8|TRBD2|.
CASSLDPGTSLVF
TGTGCCAGCAGCCTAGATCCCGGGACTAGCCTAGTCTTC
>TRBJ2-1|TRBV19|.|.
CASSAARYNEQFF
TGTGCCAGTAGTGCTGCACGGTACAATGAGCAGTTCTTC
>TRBJ1-1|TRBV10-3|TRBD1|.
CAISNRGGTEAFF
TGTGCCATCAGTAACAGGGGGGGCACTGAAGCTTTCTTT
>TRBJ1-5|TRBV6-1|TRBD1|.
CASSEFGWGQGSNQPQHF
TGTGCCAGCAGTGAATTCGGGTGGGGACAGGGGAGCAATCAGCCCCAGCATTTT
>TRBJ2-1|TRBV10-3|TRBD2|.
CAISDALGGRGGGEQFF
TGTGCCATCAGCGACGCGCTAGGCGGGAGGGGGGGAGGTGAGCAGTTCTTC
>TRBJ2-3|TRBV7-9|.|few
CASSPKTADTQYF
TGTGCCAGCAGCCCCAAGACAGCAGATACGCAGTATTTT
>TRBJ2-3|TRBV7-2|.|.
CASSLVGEGWADTQYF
TGTGCCAGCAGCTTAGTTGGCGAGGGATGGGCAGATACGCAGTATTTT
>TRBJ2-7|TRBV5-6|.|.
CASSLWGEHSYEQYF
TGTGCCAGCAGCTTGTGGGGGGAACACTCCTACGAGCAGTACTTC
>TRBJ2-1|TRBV4-3|.|once
CASSQGGVPYNEQFF
TGCGCCAGCAGCCAAGGGGGGGTGCCCTACAATGAGCAGTTCTTC
>TRBJ1-2|TRBV19|TRBD1|.
CASSEDRSYGYTF
TGTGCCAGTAGCGAGGACAGGTCCTATGGCTACACCTTC
>TRBJ2-1|TRBV30|TRBD2|.
CAWSALAGVLNEQFF
TGTGCCTGGAGTGCCCTAGCGGGAGTCCTCAATGAGCAGTTCTTC
>TRBJ2-1|TRBV12-5|TRBD2|.
CASGFGSGLYFF
TGTGCTAGTGGTTTTGGCTCGGGACTATATTTCTTC
>TRBJ1-5|TRBV7-8|.|few
CASSPYTGGNQPQHF
TGTGCCAGCAGCCCTTATACTGGAGGCAATCAGCCCCAGCATTTT
>TRBJ2-6|TRBV19|TRBD1|once
CASSKRTGGANVLTF
TGTGCCAGTAGTAAAAGGACAGGTGGGGCCAACGTCCTGACTTTC
>TRBJ1-3|TRBV6-2/TRBV6-3|.|.
CASSFLHTAVSGNTIYF
TGTGCCAGCAGTTTCCTCCACACCGCAGTATCTGGAAACACCATATATTTT
>TRBJ1-4|TRBV11-2|TRBD1|.
CASSSTSWTGTDEKLFF
TGTGCCAGCAGCTCGACCTCTTGGACAGGGACGGATGAAAAACTGTTTTTT
>TRBJ1-1|TRBV15|.|.
CATSRDADGVSAEAFF
TGTGCCACCAGCAGAGATGCGGACGGGGTAAGCGCTGAAGCTTTCTTT
>TRBJ2-3|TRBV7-2|.|.
CASSRLVGTDTQYF
TGTGCCAGCAGTAGACTAGTAGGGACAGATACGCAGTATTTT
>TRBJ2-1|TRBV4-1|.|.
CASSQTTSRVSYNEQFF
TGCGCCAGCAGCCAAACTACTAGCCGGGTATCCTACAATGAGCAGTTCTTC
>TRBJ1-5|TRBV5-1|.|.
CASSLEGTKEQPQHF
TGCGCCAGCAGCTTGGAGGGGACAAAGGAACAGCCCCAGCATTTT
>TRBJ1-6|TRBV23-1|.|.
CASSQSRDRPPLHF
TGCGCCAGCAGTCAATCGCGGGATAGGCCACCCCTCCACTTT
>TRBJ2-3|TRBV10-2|TRBD2|.
CASSAPSGRATTQYF
TGCGCCAGCAGTGCACCTAGCGGGAGGGCCACTACGCAGTATTTT
>TRBJ1-1|TRBV2|.|.
CASSEIPRTVNTEAFF
TGTGCCAGCAGTGAAATCCCCCGTACAGTGAACACTGAAGCTTTCTTT
>TRBJ1-1|TRBV6-1|.|once
CASSEIQINTEAFF
TGTGCCAGCAGTGAGATACAAATAAACACTGAAGCTTTCTTT
>TRBJ1-5|TRBV19|.|.
CASSSDGGGTQPQHF
TGTGCCAGTAGTTCGGACGGCGGCGGGACTCAGCCCCAGCATTTT
>TRBJ1-5|TRBV28|.|.
CASSLWTENQPQHF
TGTGCCAGCAGTTTATGGACAGAAAATCAGCCCCAGCATTTT
>TRBJ2-6|TRBV2|TRBD2|.
CARIAGEGRSGANVLTF
TGTGCCAGAATCGCGGGGGAGGGTCGCTCTGGGGCCAACGTCCTGACTTTC
>TRBJ2-3|TRBV27|TRBD2|.
CASSFERDTDTQYF
TGTGCCAGCAGTTTTGAGCGGGACACAGATACGCAGTATTTT
>TRBJ1-1|TRBV3-1/TRBV3-2|.|.
CASSQGGNTEAFF
TGTGCCAGCAGCCAAGGAGGGAACACTGAAGCTTTCTTT
>TRBJ2-7|TRBV5-1|.|.
CASSPARRQSEQYF
TGCGCCAGCAGCCCCGCGCGAAGACAGTCCGAGCAGTACTTC
>TRBJ2-1|TRBV4-3|.|.
CASSQDQEEYNEQFF
TGCGCCAGCAGCCAAGATCAAGAGGAGTACAATGAGCAGTTCTTC
>TRBJ1-1|TRBV3-1/TRBV3-2|TRBD1|.
CASRNQGAVEAFF
TGTGCCAGCAGGAATCAGGGGGCCGTTGAAGCTTTCTTT
>TRBJ1-4|TRBV5-1|.|.
CASSLLVGQGEKLFF
TGCGCCAGCAGCTTGTTGGTAGGGCAGGGTGAAAAACTGTTTTTT
>TRBJ1-2|TRBV18|.|.
CASSPDRGVNGYTF
TGTGCCAGCTCACCAGATCGGGGAGTCAATGGCTACACCTTC
>TRBJ2-2|TRBV7-6|TRBD2|few
CASSGGLADNTGELFF
TGTGCCAGCAGCGGGGGACTAGCGGATAACACCGGGGAGCTGTTTTTT
>TRBJ2-7|TRBV28|TRBD1|.
CASSSSTGTGVYEQYF
TGTGCCAGCAGTTCGTCCACCGGGACAGGAGTCTACGAGCAGTACTTC
>TRBJ1-1|TRBV27|.|.
CASRTGTTEAFF
TGTGCCAGCAGAACAGGGACCACTGAAGCTTTCTTT
>TRBJ1-2|TRBV30|.|.
CAWRSIRQANYGYTF
TGTGCCTGGAGGAGTATAAGACAGGCCAACTATGGCTACACCTTC
>TRBJ2-5|TRBV28|.|.
CASSGVGYQETQYF
TGTGCCAGCTCGGGGGTTGGTTACCAAGAGACCCAGTACTTC
>TRBJ1-1|TRBV25-1|.|.
CASSFSGGNTEAFF
TGTGCCAGCAGTTTTTCCGGCGGAAACACTGAAGCTTTCTTT
>TRBJ2-1|TRBV2|.|.
CASSEGVYNEQFF
TGTGCCAGCAGTGAGGGAGTATACAATGAGCAGTTCTTC
>TRBJ1-6|TRBV4-1|.|many
CASSQDSQGGSSPLHF
TGCGCCAGCAGCCAAGATTCGCAGGGTGGTAGTTCACCCCTCCACTTT
>TRBJ2-7|TRBV25-1|TRBD1|.
CASGDRPYEQYF
TGTGCCAGTGGGGACAGACCCTACGAGCAGTACTTC
>TRBJ2-7|TRBV7-9|TRBD2|.
CASSLVRREAPYEQYF
TGTGCCAGCAGCTTAGTAAGGCGGGAGGCCCCCTACGAGCAGTACTTC
>TRBJ1-4|TRBV10-3|TRBD1|.
CAISEPGQNNEKLFF
TGTGCCATCAGTGAGCCGGGACAGAATAATGAAAAACTGTTTTTT
>TRBJ2-2|TRBV7-9|.|.
CASSLGTGKTIGELFF
TGTGCCAGCAGCTTAGGAACAGGGAAGACTATCGGGGAGCTGTTTTTT
>TRBJ2-7|TRBV7-2|TRBD2|.
CASRGGLAGGPINYEQYF
TGTGCCAGCAGGGGAGGACTAGCGGGAGGCCCGATTAACTACGAGCAGTACTTC
>TRBJ1-1|TRBV7-2|.|.
CASSLDYGQMNTEAFF
TGTGCCAGCAGCTTAGACTATGGACAGATGAACACTGAAGCTTTCTTT
>TRBJ1-4|TRBV15|.|.
CATSRGGRENEKLFF
TGTGCCACCAGCAGAGGGGGCAGAGAGAATGAAAAACTGTTTTTT
>TRBJ1-1|TRBV5-1|.|.
CASSLASAGDTEAFF
TGCGCCAGCAGCTTGGCCTCGGCAGGGGACACTGAAGCTTTCTTT